Listed here are 12 T cell receptor beta chains from one sample, sequenced in a study of blood T cell repertoires in COVID-19. The table came from immunoSEQ multiplex PCR; TCRdb's copy has only in-frame clones and leaves some out. The repertoire holds some 50,000 clones, approximately 84% seen once, with around 28% in the top ten. Source material: peripheral blood. Every receptor here comes from a human donor in a cohort sampled during active COVID-19.

Worth noting for this clone: Distinct nucleotide sequences in the sample also encode this CDR3. The chain is built from TRBV5-1 and TRBJ2-2; D is perhaps TRBD1 (6 bases). CDR1 SGHRS and CDR2 YFSETQ come from the germline V gene. Trimming cost V 1 base and J 0 bases, with 7 bases left between them. This CDR3 is built from 15 residues. The CDR3 DNA follows: TGCGCCAGCAGCTTGACAGGGACGAACACCGGGGAGCTGTTTTTT. As protein: CASSLTGTNTGELFF.

A single count supports this clone. This chain joins TRBV19 and TRBJ1-1, with D possibly being TRBD1 (5 bases). The CDR3 sequence is 16 residues long. With 5 bases removed from V and 3 bases from J, the gap between germline ends came to 19 bases. Per the germline V gene, CDR1 is LNHDA and CDR2 is SQIVND (reference sequence). The CDR3 protein is CASSGGVRWGDTEAFF. Here the CDR3 DNA reads TGTGCCAGTAGTGGAGGGGTCCGCTGGGGGGACACTGAAGCTTTCTTT.

This CDR3 is CASSSLRTQGNNYGYTF. The CDR3 DNA follows: TGCGCCAGCAGCTCCCTCCGAACTCAGGGGAATAACTATGGCTACACCTTC. The chain links TRBV5-1 to TRBJ1-2; TRBD1 is a possible D gene (6 bases). From germline, CDR1 is SGHRS and CDR2 YFSETQ. The CDR3 spans 17 residues. The V end was cut by 3 bases, the J end by 1 base, with 19 bases between.

This sequence joins TRBV9 and TRBJ2-2, with a weak D call TRBD1 (6 bases). CDR3 size: 14 residues. CDR1 is SGDLS and CDR2 is YYNGEE in the germline V gene. V lost 4 bases and J lost 6, with 13 bases in between. The CDR3, as DNA: TGTGCCAGCAGCTTGGTGACAGGTCCCGGGGAGCTGTTTTTT. Protein product: CASSLVTGPGELFF.

The rearrangement uses TRBV11-2 and TRBJ2-3; D gene unclear. The CDR3 loop spans 13 amino acids. CDR1 and CDR2 (germline): SGHAT, FQNNGV. V was shortened by 2 bases and J by 5 bases, with 8 bases between the two germline ends. The CDR3 coding sequence is TGTGCCAGCAGCTTACGACTGCAAGATACGCAGTATTTT. This codes for CASSLRLQDTQYF.

The rearrangement uses TRBV27 and TRBJ1-2, with D perhaps TRBD1 (5 bases). The V gene lost 4 bases and the J gene lost 5 bases, with 14 bases spanning the gap. The CDR3 totals 14 residues. Germline V gives CDR1 MNHEY, CDR2 SMNVEV (reference sequence). The CDR3 nucleotides read TGTGCCAGCAGTTGGGCCAGGGATTTGTATGGCTACACCTTC. Residues: CASSWARDLYGYTF.

The chain carries TRBV6-5 and TRBJ2-7; 8 nucleotides agree with TRBD1. Germline CDR1 MNHEY, CDR2 SVGAGI. This CDR3 comprises 15 residues. The ends lost 4 bases at V and 0 bases at J; junction bases unmatched: 5. In DNA, the CDR3 is TGTGCCAGCAGTTCTCCGGACAGGGTCTCCTACGAGCAGTACTTC. This codes for CASSSPDRVSYEQYF.

The chain joins TRBV5-1 to TRBJ2-5, with D unclear. Germline V gives CDR1 SGHRS, CDR2 YFSETQ. CDR3 length equals 14 residues. Trimming pared 0 bases from V and 0 bases from J, leaving 6 bases between. CDR3 nucleotide sequence: TGCGCCAGCAGCTTGGAGCCCGACCAAGAGACCCAGTACTTC. Protein product: CASSLEPDQETQYF.

The rearrangement joins TRBV11-1 to TRBJ2-7; 7 positions agree with TRBD1. Germline-derived CDR1 and CDR2 are SGHAT and FQDESV (reference sequence). The ends lost 5 bases at V and 7 bases at J; junction bases unmatched: 17. The CDR3 has 16 amino acids. CDR3 residues: CASSQRYGTAYGEQYF. For the CDR3, the DNA is TGTGCCAGCAGCCAACGTTACGGGACAGCCTACGGGGAGCAGTACTTC.

V is TRBV4-1 and J is TRBJ2-4; 10 bases map to TRBD2. The CDR3 contains 15 residues. Germline values: CDR1 MGHRA, CDR2 YSYEKL. J lost 9 bases, V lost 11 bases, and 16 bases had no gene match. Written as DNA, the CDR3 is TGCGCCTCAAGCCCCGGGCCGGTAGCGGGGGGCATTCAGTACTTC. Encoded protein: CASSPGPVAGGIQYF.

The chain couples TRBV2 to TRBJ1-5; TRBD1 aligns across 9 bases. This CDR3 contains 17 residues. The ends lost 4 bases at V and 7 bases at J; junction bases unmatched: 14. Germline values: CDR1 SNHLY, CDR2 FYNNEI. CDR3 region: CASSAYSRDRDGQPQHF. CDR3 DNA: TGTGCCAGCAGTGCATACTCACGGGACAGGGACGGCCAGCCCCAGCATTTT.

This rearrangement joins TRBV12-5 to TRBJ2-3; 7 nucleotides line up with TRBD1. CDR3 length: 16 residues. Trimming cost V 1 base and J 5 bases; bases outside gene matches: 9. Germline lookup yields CDR1 LGHNT and CDR2 FRNRAP. The CDR3 DNA sequence: TGTGCTAGTGGTTTGGGACAGGGTAATGGTTTAGATACGCAGTATTTT. Translation gives CASGLGQGNGLDTQYF.